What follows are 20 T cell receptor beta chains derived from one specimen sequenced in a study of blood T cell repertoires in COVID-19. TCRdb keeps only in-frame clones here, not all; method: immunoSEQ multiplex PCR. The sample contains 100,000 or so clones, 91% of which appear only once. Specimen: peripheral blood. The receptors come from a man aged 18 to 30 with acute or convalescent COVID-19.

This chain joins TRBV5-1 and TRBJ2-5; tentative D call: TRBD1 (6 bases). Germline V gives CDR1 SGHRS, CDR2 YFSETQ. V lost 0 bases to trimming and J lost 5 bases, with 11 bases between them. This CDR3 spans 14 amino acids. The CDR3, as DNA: TGCGCCAGCAGCTTGGACAGGGCGGAGGAGACCCAGTACTTC. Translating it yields CASSLDRAEETQYF.

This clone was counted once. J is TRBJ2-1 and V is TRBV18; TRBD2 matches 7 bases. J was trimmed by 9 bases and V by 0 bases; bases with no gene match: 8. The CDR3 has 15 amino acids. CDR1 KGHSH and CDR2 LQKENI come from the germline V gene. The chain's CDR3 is CASSPPSRESAEQFF. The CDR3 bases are TGTGCCAGCTCACCACCGTCGCGGGAGAGCGCTGAGCAGTTCTTC. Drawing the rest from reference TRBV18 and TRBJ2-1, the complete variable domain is NAGVMQNPRHLVRRRGQEARLRCSPMKGHSHVYWYRQLPEEGLKFMVYLQKENIIDESGMPKERFSAEFPKEGPSILRIQQVVRGDSAAYFCASSPPSRESAEQFFGPGTRLTVL.

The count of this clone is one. Here the CDR3 reads CASSYPPGQGHSPLHF. The CDR3 nucleotides read TGTGCCAGCAGTTACCCGCCGGGACAGGGGCATTCACCCCTCCACTTT. The genes are TRBV6-6 and TRBJ1-6; 10 positions match TRBD1. The CDR3 extends over 16 amino acids. The V gene's germline CDR1 is MNHNY and CDR2 SVGAGI (reference sequence). J lost 8 bases, V lost 2 bases, and 6 bases had no gene match.

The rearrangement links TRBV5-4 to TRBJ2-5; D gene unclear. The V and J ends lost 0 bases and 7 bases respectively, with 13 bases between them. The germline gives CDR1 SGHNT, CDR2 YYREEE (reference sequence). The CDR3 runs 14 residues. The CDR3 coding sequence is TGTGCCAGCAGCTTGGATCGCGGATCCGGGACCCAGTACTTC. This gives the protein CASSLDRGSGTQYF. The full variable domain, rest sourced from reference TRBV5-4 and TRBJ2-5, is ETGVTQSPTHLIKTRGQQVTLRCSSQSGHNTVSWYQQALGQGPQFIFQYYREEENGRGNFPPRFSGLQFPNYSSELNVNALELDDSALYLCASSLDRGSGTQYFGPGTRLLVL.

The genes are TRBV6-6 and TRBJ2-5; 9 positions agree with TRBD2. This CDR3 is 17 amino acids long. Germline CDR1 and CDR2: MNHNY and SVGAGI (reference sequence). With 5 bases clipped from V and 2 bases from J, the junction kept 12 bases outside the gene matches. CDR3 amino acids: CASSPPGGAGGQETQYF. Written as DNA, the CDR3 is TGTGCCAGCAGTCCCCCGGGGGGTGCGGGAGGGCAAGAGACCCAGTACTTC.

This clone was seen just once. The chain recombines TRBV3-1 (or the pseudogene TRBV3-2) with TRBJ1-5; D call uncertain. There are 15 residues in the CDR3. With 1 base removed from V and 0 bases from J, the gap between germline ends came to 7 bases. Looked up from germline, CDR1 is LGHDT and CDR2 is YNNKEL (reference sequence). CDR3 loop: CASSQGGDSNQPQHF. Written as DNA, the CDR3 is TGTGCCAGCAGCCAAGGTGGAGATAGCAATCAGCCCCAGCATTTT.

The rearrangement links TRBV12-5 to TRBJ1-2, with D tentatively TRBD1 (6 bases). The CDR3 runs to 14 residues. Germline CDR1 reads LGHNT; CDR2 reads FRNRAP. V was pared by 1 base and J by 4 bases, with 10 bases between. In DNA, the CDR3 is TGTGCTAGTGGTTTGGGGACAGCCGGCTATGGCTACACCTTC. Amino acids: CASGLGTAGYGYTF.

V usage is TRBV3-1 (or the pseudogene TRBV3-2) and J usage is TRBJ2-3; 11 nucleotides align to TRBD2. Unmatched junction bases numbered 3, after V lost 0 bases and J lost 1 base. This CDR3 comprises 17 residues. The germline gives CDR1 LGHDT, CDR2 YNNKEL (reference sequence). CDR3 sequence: CASSQDNSGRGTDTQYF. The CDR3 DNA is TGTGCCAGCAGCCAAGATAATAGCGGGAGGGGCACAGATACGCAGTATTTT.

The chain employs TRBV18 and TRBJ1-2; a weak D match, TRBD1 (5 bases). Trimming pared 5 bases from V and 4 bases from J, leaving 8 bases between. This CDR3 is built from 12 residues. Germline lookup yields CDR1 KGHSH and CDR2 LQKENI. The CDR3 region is CASSTDSYGYTF. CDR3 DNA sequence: TGTGCCAGCTCAACAGACAGCTATGGCTACACCTTC.

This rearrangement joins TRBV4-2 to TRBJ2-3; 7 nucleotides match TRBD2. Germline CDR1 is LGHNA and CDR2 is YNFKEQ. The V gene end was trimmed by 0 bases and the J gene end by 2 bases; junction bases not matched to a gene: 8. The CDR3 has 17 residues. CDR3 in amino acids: CASSQDPRESYTDTQYF. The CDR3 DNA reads TGTGCCAGCAGCCAAGATCCGCGGGAGTCCTACACAGATACGCAGTATTTT.

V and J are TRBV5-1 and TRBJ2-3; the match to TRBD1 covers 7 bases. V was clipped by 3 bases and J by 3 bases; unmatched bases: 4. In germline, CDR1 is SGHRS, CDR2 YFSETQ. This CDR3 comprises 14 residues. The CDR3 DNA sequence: TGCGCCAGCAGCTCAAAACAGGGGACAGATACGCAGTATTTT. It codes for CASSSKQGTDTQYF.

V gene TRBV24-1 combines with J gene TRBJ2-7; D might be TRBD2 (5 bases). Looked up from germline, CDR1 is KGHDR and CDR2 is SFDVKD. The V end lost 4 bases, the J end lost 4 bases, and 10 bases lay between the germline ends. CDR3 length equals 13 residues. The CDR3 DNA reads TGTGCCACCAGTGAAGAAGAGGGTTACGAGCAGTACTTC. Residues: CATSEEEGYEQYF.

The CDR3 region is CASRFRYDPFGGYYNEQFF. The CDR3 DNA reads TGTGCAAGTCGCTTCCGCTATGACCCCTTTGGCGGCTACTACAATGAGCAGTTCTTC. The genes are TRBV12-2 and TRBJ2-1; the table's D call, TRBD2, has no DNA check behind it. TRBV12-2 is shown as a pseudogene. The length of the CDR3 is 19 residues.

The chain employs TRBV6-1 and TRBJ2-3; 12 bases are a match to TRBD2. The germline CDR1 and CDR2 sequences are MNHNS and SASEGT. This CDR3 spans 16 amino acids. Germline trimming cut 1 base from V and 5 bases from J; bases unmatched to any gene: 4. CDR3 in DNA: TGTGCCAGCAGTGAAGGTCTAGCGGGGGGGCAAGATACGCAGTATTTT. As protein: CASSEGLAGGQDTQYF.

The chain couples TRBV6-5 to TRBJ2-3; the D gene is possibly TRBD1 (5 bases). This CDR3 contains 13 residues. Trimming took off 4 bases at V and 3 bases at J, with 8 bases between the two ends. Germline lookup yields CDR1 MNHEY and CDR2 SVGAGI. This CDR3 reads CASSWGRTDTQYF. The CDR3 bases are TGTGCCAGCAGTTGGGGCAGAACAGATACGCAGTATTTT.

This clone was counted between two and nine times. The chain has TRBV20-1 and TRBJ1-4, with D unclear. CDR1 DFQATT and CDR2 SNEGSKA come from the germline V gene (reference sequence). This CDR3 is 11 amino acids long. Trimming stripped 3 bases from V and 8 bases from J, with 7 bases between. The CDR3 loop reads CSARPGEKLFF. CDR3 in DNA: TGCAGTGCTAGGCCCGGGGAAAAACTGTTTTTT.

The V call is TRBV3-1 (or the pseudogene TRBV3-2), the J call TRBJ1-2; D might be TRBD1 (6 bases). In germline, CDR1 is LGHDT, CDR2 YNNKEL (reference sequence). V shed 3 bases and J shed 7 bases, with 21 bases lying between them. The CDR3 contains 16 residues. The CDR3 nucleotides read TGTGCCAGCAGCCACGGACACCGGGTGGGGGCTAGTGGCTACACCTTC. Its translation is CASSHGHRVGASGYTF.

For the CDR3, the DNA is TGCGCCAGCAGCTTGGTCTCAGGTTACGAGCAGTACTTC. Residues: CASSLVSGYEQYF. This rearrangement joins TRBV5-1 to TRBJ2-7; D gene unclear. Germline CDR1 reads SGHRS; CDR2 reads YFSETQ. V lost 0 bases, J lost 4 bases, and 8 bases lay in between. This CDR3 has 13 amino acids.

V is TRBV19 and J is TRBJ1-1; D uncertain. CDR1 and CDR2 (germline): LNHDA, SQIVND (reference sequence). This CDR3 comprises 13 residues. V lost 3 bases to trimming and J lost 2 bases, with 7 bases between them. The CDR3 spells CASSMILNTEAFF. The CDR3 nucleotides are TGTGCCAGTAGTATGATCCTAAACACTGAAGCTTTCTTT. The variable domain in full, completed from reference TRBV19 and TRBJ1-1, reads DGGITQSPKYLFRKEGQNVTLSCEQNLNHDAMYWYRQDPGQGLRLIYYSQIVNDFQKGDIAEGYSVSREKKESFPLTVTSAQKNPTAFYLCASSMILNTEAFFGQGTRLTVV.

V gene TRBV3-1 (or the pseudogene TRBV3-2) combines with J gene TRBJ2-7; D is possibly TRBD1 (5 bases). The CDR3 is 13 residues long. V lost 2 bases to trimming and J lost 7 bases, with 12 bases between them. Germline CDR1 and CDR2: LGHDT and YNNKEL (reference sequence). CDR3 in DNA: TGTGCCAGCAGCCAATCCAAGGGGCGGGAGCAGTACTTC. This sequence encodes CASSQSKGREQYF.